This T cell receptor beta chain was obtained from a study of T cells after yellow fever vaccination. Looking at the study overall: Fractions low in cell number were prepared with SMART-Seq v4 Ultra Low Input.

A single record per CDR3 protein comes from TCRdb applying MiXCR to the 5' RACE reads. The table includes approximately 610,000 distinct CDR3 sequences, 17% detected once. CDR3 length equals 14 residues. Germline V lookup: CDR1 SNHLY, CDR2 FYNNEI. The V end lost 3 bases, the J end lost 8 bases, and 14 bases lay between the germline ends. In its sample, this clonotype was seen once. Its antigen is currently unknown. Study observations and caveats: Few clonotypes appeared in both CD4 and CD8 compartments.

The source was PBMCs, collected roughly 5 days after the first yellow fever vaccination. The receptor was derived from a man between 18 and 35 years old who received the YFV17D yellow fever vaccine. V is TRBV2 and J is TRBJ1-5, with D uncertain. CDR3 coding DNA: TGTGCCAGCAGTGACAGGACCACCGGAAAGCCCCAGCATTTT. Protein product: CASSDRTTGKPQHF.